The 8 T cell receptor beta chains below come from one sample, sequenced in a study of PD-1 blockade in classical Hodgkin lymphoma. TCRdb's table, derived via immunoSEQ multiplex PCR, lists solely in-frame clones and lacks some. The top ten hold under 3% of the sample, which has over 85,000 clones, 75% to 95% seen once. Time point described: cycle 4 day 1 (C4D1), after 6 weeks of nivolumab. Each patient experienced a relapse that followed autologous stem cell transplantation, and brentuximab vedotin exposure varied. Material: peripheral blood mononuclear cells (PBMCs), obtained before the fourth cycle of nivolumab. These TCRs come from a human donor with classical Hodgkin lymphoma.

The CDR3 reads CASRQGAAYEQYF. In DNA, the CDR3 is TGTGCCAGCAGACAGGGGGCGGCCTACGAGCAGTACTTC. The rearrangement uses TRBV27 and TRBJ2-7; 9 bases map to TRBD1. With V trimmed by 6 bases and J by 2 bases, 2 bases remained unmatched. The germline CDR1 and CDR2 sequences are MNHEY and SMNVEV (reference sequence). The CDR3 consists of 13 residues.

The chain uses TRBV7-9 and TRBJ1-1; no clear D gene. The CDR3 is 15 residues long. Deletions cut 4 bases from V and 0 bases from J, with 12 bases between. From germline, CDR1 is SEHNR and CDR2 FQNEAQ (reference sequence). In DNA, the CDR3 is TGTGCCAGCAGCTCGGGCCGCTTCATGAACACTGAAGCTTTCTTT. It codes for CASSSGRFMNTEAFF.

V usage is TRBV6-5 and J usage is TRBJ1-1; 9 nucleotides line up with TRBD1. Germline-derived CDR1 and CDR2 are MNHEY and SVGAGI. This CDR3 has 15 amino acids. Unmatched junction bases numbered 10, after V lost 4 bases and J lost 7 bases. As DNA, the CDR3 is TGTGCCAGCAGTTTCCAACACACAGGGGGCGGTGAAGCTTTCTTT. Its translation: CASSFQHTGGGEAFF.

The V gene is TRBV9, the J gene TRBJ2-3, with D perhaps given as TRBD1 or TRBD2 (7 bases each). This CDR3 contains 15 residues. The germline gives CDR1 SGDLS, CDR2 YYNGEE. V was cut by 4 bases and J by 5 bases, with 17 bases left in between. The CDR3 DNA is TGTGCCAGCAGCTCCAGGGGGGGGCAGGGAGATACGCAGTATTTT. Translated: CASSSRGGQGDTQYF.

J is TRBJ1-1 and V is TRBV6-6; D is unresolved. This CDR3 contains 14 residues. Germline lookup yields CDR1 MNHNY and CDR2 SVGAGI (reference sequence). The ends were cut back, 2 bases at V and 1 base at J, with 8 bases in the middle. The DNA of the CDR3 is TGTGCCAGCAGTTACAGGGCGGAGAACACTGAAGCTTTCTTT. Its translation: CASSYRAENTEAFF.

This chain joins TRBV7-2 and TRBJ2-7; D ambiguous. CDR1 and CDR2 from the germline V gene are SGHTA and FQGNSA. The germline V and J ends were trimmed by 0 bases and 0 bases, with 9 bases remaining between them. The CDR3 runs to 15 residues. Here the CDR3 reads CASSLAPAFSYEQYF. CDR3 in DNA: TGTGCCAGCAGCTTAGCCCCAGCGTTCTCCTACGAGCAGTACTTC.

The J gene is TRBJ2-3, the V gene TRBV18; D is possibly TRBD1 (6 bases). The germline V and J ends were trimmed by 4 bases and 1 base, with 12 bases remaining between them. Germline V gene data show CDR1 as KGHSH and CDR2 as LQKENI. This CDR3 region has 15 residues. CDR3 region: CASSHSGTRTDTQYF. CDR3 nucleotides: TGTGCCAGCTCACACTCCGGGACACGCACAGATACGCAGTATTTT. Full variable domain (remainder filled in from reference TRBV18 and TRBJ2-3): NAGVMQNPRHLVRRRGQEARLRCSPMKGHSHVYWYRQLPEEGLKFMVYLQKENIIDESGMPKERFSAEFPKEGPSILRIQQVVRGDSAAYFCASSHSGTRTDTQYFGPGTRLTVL.

The CDR3 DNA reads as TGTGCCAGCAGCTTAAACCCGGGGCGAGAGCAGTTCTTC. It translates to CASSLNPGREQFF. This sequence joins TRBV7-9 and TRBJ2-1; D tentatively reads TRBD1 or TRBD2 (5 bases each). The CDR3 consists of 13 residues. The germline V gene has CDR1 SEHNR and CDR2 FQNEAQ (reference sequence). V gave up 2 bases and J gave up 10 bases, with 12 bases separating them.